The present T cell receptor beta chain was sequenced within a study of T cell clusters in autoimmune cytopenias. The CDR3 is 15 residues long. Regarding the study as a whole: TRB repertoire shifts in secondary cytopenia and chronic lymphocytic leukemia mostly reflected lymphoma, not autoimmunity.

This clonotype ranks as medium-sized in terms of frequency. What it binds is not known. Each sample's input was roughly 230 ng genomic DNA, some 34,000 genome equivalents. One tube held mixed TRB-A and TRB-B primer pools for touch-down PCR. TCRdb reanalyzed the multiplex PCR reads and collapses them to one entry per CDR3 protein, without DNA. The table lists 2,800 or so distinct CDR3 sequences, with 9.3% in the top ten. Sequencing was done on a sample of peripheral blood. The receptor comes from a human donor with an autoimmune cytopenia or autoimmune hepatitis (not recorded which). The V and J genes are TRBV12-3 or TRBV12-4 and TRBJ2-7; TCRdb outputs TRBD1, but without DNA this stays unchecked. The CDR3: CASTIHRQGGYEQYF.